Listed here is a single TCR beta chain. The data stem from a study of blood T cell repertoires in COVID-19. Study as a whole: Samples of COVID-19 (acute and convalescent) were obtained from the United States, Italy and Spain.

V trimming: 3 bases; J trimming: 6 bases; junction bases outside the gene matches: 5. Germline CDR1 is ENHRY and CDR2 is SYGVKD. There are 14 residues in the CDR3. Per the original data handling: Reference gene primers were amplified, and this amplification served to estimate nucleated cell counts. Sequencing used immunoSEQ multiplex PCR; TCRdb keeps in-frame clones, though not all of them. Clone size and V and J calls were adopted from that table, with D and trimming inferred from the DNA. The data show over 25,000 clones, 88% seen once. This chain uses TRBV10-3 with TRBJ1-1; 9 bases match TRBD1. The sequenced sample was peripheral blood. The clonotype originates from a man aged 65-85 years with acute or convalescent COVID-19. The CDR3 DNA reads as TGTGCCATCAGTGATCAGGACAGGGGCTCTGAAGCTTTCTTT. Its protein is CAISDQDRGSEAFF.